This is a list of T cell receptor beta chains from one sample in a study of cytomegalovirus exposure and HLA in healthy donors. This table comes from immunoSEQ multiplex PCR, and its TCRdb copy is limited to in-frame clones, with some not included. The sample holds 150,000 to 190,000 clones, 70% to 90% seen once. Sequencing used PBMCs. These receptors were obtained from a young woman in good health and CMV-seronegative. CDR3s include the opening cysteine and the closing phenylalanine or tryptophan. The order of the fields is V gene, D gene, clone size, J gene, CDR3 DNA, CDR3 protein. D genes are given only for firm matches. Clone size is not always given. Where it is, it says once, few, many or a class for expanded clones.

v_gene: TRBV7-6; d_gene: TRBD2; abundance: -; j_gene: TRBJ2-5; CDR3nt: TGTGCCAGCAGCCGGGGACTAGCGGGGGGAGAGACCCAGTACTTC; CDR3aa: CASSRGLAGGETQYF
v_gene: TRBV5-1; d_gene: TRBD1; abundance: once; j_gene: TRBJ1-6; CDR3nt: TGCGCCAGCAGCTTGGATCGGGACAGCGGTGGTTCACCCCTCCACTTT; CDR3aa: CASSLDRDSGGSPLHF
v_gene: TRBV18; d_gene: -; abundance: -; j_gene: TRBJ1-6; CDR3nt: TGTGCCAGCTCACCATCAGCCCAGGGTAATTCACCCCTCCACTTT; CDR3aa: CASSPSAQGNSPLHF
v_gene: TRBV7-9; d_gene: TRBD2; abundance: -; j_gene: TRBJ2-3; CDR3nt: TGTGCCAGCAGCCCGACTAGCGGGGGGCTGACAGATACGCAGTATTTT; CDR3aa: CASSPTSGGLTDTQYF
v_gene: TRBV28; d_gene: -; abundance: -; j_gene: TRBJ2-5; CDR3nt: TGTGCCGGCCATCAAAGGAGGGGAGAGACCCAGTACTTC; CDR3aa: CAGHQRRGETQYF
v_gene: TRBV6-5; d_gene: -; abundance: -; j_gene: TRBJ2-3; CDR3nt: TGTGCCAGCAACCCGGACTCCCGAGACGATACGCAGTATTTT; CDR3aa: CASNPDSRDDTQYF
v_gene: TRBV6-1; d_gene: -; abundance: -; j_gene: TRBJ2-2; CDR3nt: TGTGCCAGCTCCCCCGAGGAGTCGAACACCGGGGAGCTGTTTTTT; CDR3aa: CASSPEESNTGELFF
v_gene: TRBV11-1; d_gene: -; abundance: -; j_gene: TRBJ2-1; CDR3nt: TGTGCCAGCAGCTTGGAGGGGGGGATTGAGCAGTTCTTC; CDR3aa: CASSLEGGIEQFF
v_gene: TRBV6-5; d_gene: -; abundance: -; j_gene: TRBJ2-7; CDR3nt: TGTGCCAGCAGTTACTCGGGGGGGCGCGTTAGCTACGAGCAGTACTTC; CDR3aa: CASSYSGGRVSYEQYF
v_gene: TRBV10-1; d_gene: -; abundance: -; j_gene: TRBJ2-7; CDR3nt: TGCGCCAGCAGTGAGTCAGGAGCTCCCTACGAGCAGTACTTC; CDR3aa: CASSESGAPYEQYF
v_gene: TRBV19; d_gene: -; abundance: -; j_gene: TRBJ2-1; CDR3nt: TGTGCCAGTAGTGTTGACAGGTTCTACAATGAGCAGTTCTTC; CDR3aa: CASSVDRFYNEQFF
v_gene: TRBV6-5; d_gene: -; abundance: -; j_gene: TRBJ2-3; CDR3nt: TGTGCCAGCAGCAGGGACATTTGGACAGATACGCAGTATTTT; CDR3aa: CASSRDIWTDTQYF
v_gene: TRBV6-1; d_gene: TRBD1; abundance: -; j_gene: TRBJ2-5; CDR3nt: TGTGCCAGCAGTGTAAGGGGGCCGCCCTTAGAGACCCAGTACTTC; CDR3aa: CASSVRGPPLETQYF
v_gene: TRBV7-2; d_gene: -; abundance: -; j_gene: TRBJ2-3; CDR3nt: TGTGCCAGCAGCCCGGGCGCAGGGCGCACAGATACGCAGTATTTT; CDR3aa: CASSPGAGRTDTQYF
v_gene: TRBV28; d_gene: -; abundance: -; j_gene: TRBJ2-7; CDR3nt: TGTGCCAGCAGGGATGGGCTTAACTACGAGCAGTACTTC; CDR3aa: CASRDGLNYEQYF
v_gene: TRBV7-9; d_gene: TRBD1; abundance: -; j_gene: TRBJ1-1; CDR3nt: TGTGCCAGCAGCCCAGGGGGCGCGATGAACACTGAAGCTTTCTTT; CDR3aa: CASSPGGAMNTEAFF
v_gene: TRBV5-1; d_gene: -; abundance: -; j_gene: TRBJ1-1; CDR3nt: TGCGCCAGCAGCAACTCGGGGGACGGAACTGAAGCTTTCTTT; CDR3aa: CASSNSGDGTEAFF
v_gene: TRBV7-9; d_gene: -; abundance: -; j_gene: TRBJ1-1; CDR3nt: TGTGCCAGCAGCCGGGAGGGCTTGAACACTGAAGCTTTCTTT; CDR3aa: CASSREGLNTEAFF
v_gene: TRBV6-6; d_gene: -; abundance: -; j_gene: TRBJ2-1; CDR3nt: TGTGCCAGCAGTTACGCCAGCAATGAGCAGTTCTTC; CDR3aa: CASSYASNEQFF
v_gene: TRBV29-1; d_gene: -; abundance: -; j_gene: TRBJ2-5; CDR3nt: TGCAGCATATCCTCCATGGGGAGGGGGTGGCAAGAGACCCAGTACTTC; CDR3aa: CSISSMGRGWQETQYF
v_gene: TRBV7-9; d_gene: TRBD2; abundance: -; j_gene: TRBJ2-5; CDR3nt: TGTGCCAGCAGCTTGGGCGGGAGTTTCGAGACCCAGTACTTC; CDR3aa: CASSLGGSFETQYF
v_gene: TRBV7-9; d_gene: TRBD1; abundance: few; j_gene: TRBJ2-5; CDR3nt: TGTGCCAGCAGCTTCGACAGGGCGCGAGAGACCCAGTACTTC; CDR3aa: CASSFDRARETQYF
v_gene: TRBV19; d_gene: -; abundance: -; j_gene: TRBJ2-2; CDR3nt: TGTGCCAGTAGATGGGCAGGGAACACCGGGGAGCTGTTTTTT; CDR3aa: CASRWAGNTGELFF
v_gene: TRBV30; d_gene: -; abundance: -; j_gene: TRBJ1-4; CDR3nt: TGTGCCTGGAGTGCAACACACCTTACTAATGAAAAACTGTTTTTT; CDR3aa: CAWSATHLTNEKLFF
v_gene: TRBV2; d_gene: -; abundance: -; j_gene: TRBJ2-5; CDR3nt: TGTGCCAGCAGCGAGACAAAGACCCAGTACTTC; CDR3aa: CASSETKTQYF
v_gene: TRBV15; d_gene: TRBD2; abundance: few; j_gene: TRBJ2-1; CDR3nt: TGTGCCACCAGCAGGCGCAGCGGGGTCCGGGAGCAGTTCTTC; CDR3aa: CATSRRSGVREQFF
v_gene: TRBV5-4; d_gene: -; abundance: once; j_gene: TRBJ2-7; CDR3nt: TGTGCCAGCAGCTTGATGCTAGCAACCGAGCAGTACTTC; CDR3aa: CASSLMLATEQYF
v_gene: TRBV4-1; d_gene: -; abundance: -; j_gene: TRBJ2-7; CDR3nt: TGCGCCAGCAGCCAAGACAGGGGATTAGTGTACGAGCAGTACTTC; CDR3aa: CASSQDRGLVYEQYF
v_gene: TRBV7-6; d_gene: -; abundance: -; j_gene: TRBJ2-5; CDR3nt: TGTGCCAGCAGCTTGGTACAGGGAGGGGAGACCCAGTACTTC; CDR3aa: CASSLVQGGETQYF
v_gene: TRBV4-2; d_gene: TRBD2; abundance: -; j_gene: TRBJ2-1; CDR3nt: TGTGCCAGCAGCCAATCCCTGGGACTAGAGTCGGGGGAGCAGTTCTTC; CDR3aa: CASSQSLGLESGEQFF
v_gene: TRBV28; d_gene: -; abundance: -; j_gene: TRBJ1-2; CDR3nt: TGTGCCAGCACCGGTCCTGAGGCCAATGGCTACACCTTC; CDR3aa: CASTGPEANGYTF
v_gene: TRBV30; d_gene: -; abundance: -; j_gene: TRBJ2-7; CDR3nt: TGTGCCGGCTTGTATGGGCGCGAGCAGTACTTC; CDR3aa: CAGLYGREQYF
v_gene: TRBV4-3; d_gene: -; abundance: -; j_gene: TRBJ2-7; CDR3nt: TGCGCCAGCAGCCAAGACTCTGGAGCCTACGAGCAGTACTTC; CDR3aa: CASSQDSGAYEQYF
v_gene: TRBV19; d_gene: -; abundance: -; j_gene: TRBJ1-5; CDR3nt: TGTGCCAGTAGTATTAGGGACAACAATCAGCCCCAGCATTTT; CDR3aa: CASSIRDNNQPQHF
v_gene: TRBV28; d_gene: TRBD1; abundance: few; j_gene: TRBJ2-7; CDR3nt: TGTGCCAGCACCCCTCGGGACGGGACAGGCTACGAGCAGTACTTC; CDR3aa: CASTPRDGTGYEQYF
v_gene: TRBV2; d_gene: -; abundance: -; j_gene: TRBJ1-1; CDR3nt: TGTGCCAGCAGGGGAGGGGTGGAGATGAACACTGAAGCTTTCTTT; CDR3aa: CASRGGVEMNTEAFF
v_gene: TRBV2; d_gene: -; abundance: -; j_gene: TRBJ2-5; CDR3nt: TGTGCCACTTCCGGGGAGCCATACCAAGAGACCCAGTACTTC; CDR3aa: CATSGEPYQETQYF
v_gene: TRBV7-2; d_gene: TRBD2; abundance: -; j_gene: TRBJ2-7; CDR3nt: TGTGCCAGCAGCTGGGGGCATAGCGGGAGTCGGTCGAGCGAGCAGTACTTC; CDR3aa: CASSWGHSGSRSSEQYF
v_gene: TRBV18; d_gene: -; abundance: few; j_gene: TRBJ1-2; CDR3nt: TGTGCCAGCTCACCACCGGGAAGCAGGGCCTATGGCTACACCTTC; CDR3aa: CASSPPGSRAYGYTF
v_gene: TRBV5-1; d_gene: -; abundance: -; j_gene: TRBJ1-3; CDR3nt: TGCGCCAGCAGTTCTGGGGGGGACACCATATATTTT; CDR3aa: CASSSGGDTIYF
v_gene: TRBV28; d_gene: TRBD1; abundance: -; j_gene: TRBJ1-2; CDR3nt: TGTGCCAGCAATCAGGGGGCGTACGGCTACACCTTC; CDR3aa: CASNQGAYGYTF
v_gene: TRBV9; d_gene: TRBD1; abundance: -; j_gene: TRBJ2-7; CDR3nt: TGTGCCAGCAGCGTAGGTCACAGGGGGCGCGACGAGCAGTACTTC; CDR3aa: CASSVGHRGRDEQYF
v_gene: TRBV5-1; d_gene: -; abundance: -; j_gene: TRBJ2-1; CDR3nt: TGCGCCACTAAGGGGTCCGGGACAAGTGGCTGGCAGTTCTTC; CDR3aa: CATKGSGTSGWQFF
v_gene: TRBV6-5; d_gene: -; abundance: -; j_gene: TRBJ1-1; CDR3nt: TGTGCCAGCAGTTACTCGAGAGCCAGGGTGAGTGAAGCTTTCTTT; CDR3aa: CASSYSRARVSEAFF
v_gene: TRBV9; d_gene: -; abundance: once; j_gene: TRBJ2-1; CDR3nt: TGTGCCAGCAGCGTGCAGGGCCTCTCCTACAATGAGCAGTTCTTC; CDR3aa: CASSVQGLSYNEQFF
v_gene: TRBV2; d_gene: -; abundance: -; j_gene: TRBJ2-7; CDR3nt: TGTGCCAGCAGTGGTTTCCAGGGGTCCTACGAGCAGTACTTC; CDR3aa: CASSGFQGSYEQYF
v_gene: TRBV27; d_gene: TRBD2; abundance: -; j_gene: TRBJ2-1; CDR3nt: TGTGCCAGCAGTTTAGGGCTAGCGGTCTACAATGAGCAGTTCTTC; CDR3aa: CASSLGLAVYNEQFF
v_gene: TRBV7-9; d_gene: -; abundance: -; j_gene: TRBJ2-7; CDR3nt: TGTGCCAGCACCCCTCTTAAAGCATCTAGCTACGAGCAGTACTTC; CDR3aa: CASTPLKASSYEQYF
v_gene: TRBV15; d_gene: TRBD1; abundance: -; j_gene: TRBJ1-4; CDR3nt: TGTGCCACCAGCCGGGACAGGGCGAATGAAAAACTGTTTTTT; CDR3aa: CATSRDRANEKLFF
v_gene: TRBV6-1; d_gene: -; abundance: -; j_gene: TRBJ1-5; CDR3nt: TGTGCCAGCAGCGTAAGACAGACTCAGCCCCAGCATTTT; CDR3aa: CASSVRQTQPQHF